A selection of T cell receptor beta chains follows, all from one sample in a study of blood T cell repertoires in COVID-19. TCRdb keeps only in-frame clones here, not all; method: immunoSEQ multiplex PCR. The sample has more than 110,000 clones; around 83% are singletons. The source material was peripheral blood. Every receptor here comes from a woman over 75 with acute or convalescent COVID-19. The CDR3 runs from the conserved cysteine through the conserved F or W. The D gene is left open where the match is weak. Rows may omit the clone size; those that give it use once, few, many or a size class.

TRBV11-3	-	-	TRBJ2-7	CASSGAENEQYF	TGTGCCAGCAGCGGAGCTGAGAACGAGCAGTACTTC
TRBV11-2	-	-	TRBJ2-4	CASSLEYSQNLAKNIQYF	TGTGCCAGCAGCTTAGAATACAGTCAAAATCTAGCCAAAAACATTCAGTACTTC
TRBV28	TRBD1	-	TRBJ2-6	CASSLLGQVNSGANVLTF	TGTGCCAGCAGTCTACTCGGACAGGTGAACTCTGGGGCCAACGTCCTGACTTTC
TRBV13	-	once	TRBJ2-7	CASSLAFKKRVSYEQYF	TGTGCCAGCAGCTTAGCCTTTAAGAAGCGGGTAAGCTACGAGCAGTACTTC
TRBV28	-	-	TRBJ1-2	CASSLNPTDFYGYTF	TGTGCCAGCAGTTTAAACCCGACAGACTTCTATGGCTACACCTTC
TRBV19	TRBD1	-	TRBJ1-2	CASSPGQGGYGYTF	TGTGCCAGTAGTCCAGGACAGGGAGGATATGGCTACACCTTC
TRBV7-8	-	once	TRBJ1-2	CASSPVVVQNGYTF	TGTGCCAGCAGCCCCGTCGTAGTGCAAAATGGCTACACCTTC
TRBV28	TRBD2	-	TRBJ2-7	CASSLTLAVLTYEQYF	TGTGCCAGCAGTTTAACTCTAGCGGTATTAACCTACGAGCAGTACTTC
TRBV18	-	-	TRBJ2-7	CASSRGPPSNEQYF	TGTGCCAGCTCACGAGGTCCACCTTCCAACGAGCAGTACTTC
TRBV3-1/TRBV3-2	TRBD1	-	TRBJ2-7	CASSLTTGGFYEQYF	TGTGCCAGCAGCCTTACGACAGGGGGCTTTTACGAGCAGTACTTC
TRBV15	-	once	TRBJ2-7	CATSRDLGVPYEQYF	TGTGCCACCAGCAGAGATTTGGGCGTGCCCTACGAGCAGTACTTC
TRBV11-2	TRBD1	-	TRBJ2-5	CASSRGTGGETQYF	TGTGCCAGCAGCAGAGGGACAGGGGGAGAGACCCAGTACTTC
TRBV6-6	TRBD2	-	TRBJ2-5	CASSLGLAGWQETQYF	TGTGCCAGCAGTTTAGGACTAGCGGGTTGGCAAGAGACCCAGTACTTC
TRBV7-2	-	-	TRBJ1-4	CASSLVTGVWEEKLFF	TGTGCCAGCAGCTTAGTTACGGGGGTCTGGGAGGAAAAACTGTTTTTT
TRBV24-1	TRBD1	-	TRBJ2-7	CATSDPTGAYEQYF	TGTGCCACCAGTGATCCCACAGGGGCCTACGAGCAGTACTTC
TRBV27	-	-	TRBJ2-7	CASSLNRVTYEQYF	TGTGCCAGCAGTTTAAACAGGGTAACCTACGAGCAGTACTTC
TRBV7-8	TRBD1	-	TRBJ1-1	CASSNRTGRAGAFF	TGTGCCAGCAGCAACCGGACAGGGAGGGCTGGAGCTTTCTTT
TRBV29-1	TRBD1	-	TRBJ1-2	CSADRGGQGNYGYTF	TGCAGCGCCGATCGGGGGGGACAGGGGAACTATGGCTACACCTTC
TRBV4-2	TRBD2	few	TRBJ2-2	CASSSRLAGVSNTGELFF	TGTGCCAGCAGCTCTCGACTAGCGGGAGTATCGAACACCGGGGAGCTGTTTTTT
TRBV5-1	-	-	TRBJ2-1	CASSLDSSSYNEQFF	TGCGCCAGCAGCTTGGACTCGAGCTCCTACAATGAGCAGTTCTTC
TRBV3-1/TRBV3-2	-	-	TRBJ2-1	CASSQDGRRDEQFF	TGTGCCAGCAGCCAAGATGGCAGGAGGGATGAGCAGTTCTTC
TRBV2	TRBD1	-	TRBJ1-1	CASTEQGDGTEAFF	TGTGCCAGCACCGAGCAGGGGGATGGCACTGAAGCTTTCTTT
TRBV3-1/TRBV3-2	TRBD2	once	TRBJ2-3	CASSQGTSGEDTQYF	TGTGCCAGCAGCCAAGGGACTAGCGGGGAAGATACGCAGTATTTT
TRBV28	-	-	TRBJ2-7	CASSTPGLSYEQYF	TGTGCCAGCAGCACCCCAGGGCTCTCCTACGAGCAGTACTTC